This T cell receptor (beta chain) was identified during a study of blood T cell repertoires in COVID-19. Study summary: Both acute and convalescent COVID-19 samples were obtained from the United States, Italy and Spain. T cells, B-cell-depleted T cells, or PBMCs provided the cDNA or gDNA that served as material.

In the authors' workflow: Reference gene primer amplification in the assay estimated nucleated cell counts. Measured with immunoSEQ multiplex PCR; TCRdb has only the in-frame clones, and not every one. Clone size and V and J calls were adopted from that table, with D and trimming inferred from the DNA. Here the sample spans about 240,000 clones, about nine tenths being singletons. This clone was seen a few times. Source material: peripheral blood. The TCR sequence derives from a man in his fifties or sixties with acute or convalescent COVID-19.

The CDR3 is CASSLHATGGPEAFF. Written as DNA, the CDR3 is TGTGCCAGCAGTTTACACGCAACAGGGGGCCCTGAAGCTTTCTTT. The rearrangement uses TRBV28 and TRBJ1-1, with TRBD1 matching 9 bases. The junction had 7 bases not matched to a gene; V was cut back by 2 bases and J by 6 bases. Per germline, CDR1 MDHEN and CDR2 SYDVKM. The CDR3 totals 15 residues.